This TCR beta chain was retrieved from a study of early T cells in non-severe SARS-CoV-2 infection. Across the whole study: Sequencing of unsorted whole blood was done on bulk RNA, leaving chains unpaired.

General study points: CD4 and private specificities were missed by VDJdb matching, which favored anti-spike CD8 responses.

The CDR3 spans 15 residues. The germline gives CDR1 MGHRA, CDR2 YSYEKL. Trimming removed 9 bases from V and 8 bases from J, with 20 bases in between. As part of library construction, unique molecular identifiers were attached to individual cDNA molecules. One entry per CDR3 protein results from TCRdb running MiXCR on the 5' RACE reads. The sample yields 60,000 or so distinct CDR3 sequences, approximately 12% seen once. This clonotype was observed a few times. The antigen is undetermined. The sequence was collected from an adult who was a healthcare worker with PCR-confirmed SARS-CoV-2 infection or an uninfected control (not recorded which). The chain joins TRBV4-1 to TRBJ1-6; D is undetermined. Input material: whole blood. Written as DNA, the CDR3 is TGCGCCAGTAAGACCACCCAGTCCGGGGATTCACCCCTCCACTTT. Translating gives CASKTTQSGDSPLHF.